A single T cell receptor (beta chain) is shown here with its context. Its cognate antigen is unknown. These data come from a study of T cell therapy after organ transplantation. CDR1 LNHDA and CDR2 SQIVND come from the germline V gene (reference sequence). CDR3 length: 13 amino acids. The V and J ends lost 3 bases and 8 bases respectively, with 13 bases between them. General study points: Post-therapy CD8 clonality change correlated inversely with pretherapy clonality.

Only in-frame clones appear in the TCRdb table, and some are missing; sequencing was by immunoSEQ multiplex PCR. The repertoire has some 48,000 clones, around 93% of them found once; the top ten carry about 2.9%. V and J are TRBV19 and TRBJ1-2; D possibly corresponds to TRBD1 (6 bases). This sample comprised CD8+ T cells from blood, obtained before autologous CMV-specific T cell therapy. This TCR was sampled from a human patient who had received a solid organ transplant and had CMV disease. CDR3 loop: CASSMGAGYGYTF. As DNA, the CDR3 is TGTGCCAGTAGTATGGGGGCGGGATACGGCTACACCTTC.